The entry below describes one T cell receptor (beta chain). Its antigen is undetermined. These data come from a study of cytomegalovirus exposure and HLA in healthy donors. Study-wide points: A later analysis linked a missense variant in DCLRE1C to the trimming of TCR beta V and J genes.

The germline V gene encodes CDR1 LNHDA and CDR2 SQIVND (reference sequence). This CDR3 spans 15 amino acids. J lost 4 bases, V lost 5 bases, and 10 bases had no gene match. PCR employed 60 Vbeta and 13 Jbeta primers. The method was immunoSEQ multiplex PCR; TCRdb's version includes in-frame clones alone and lacks a portion of them. The sample yields some 130,000 clones, approximately 82% seen once. What was sequenced was PBMCs. This sequence joins TRBV19 and TRBJ1-1, with 7 bases fitting TRBD1. This sequence originates from a boy between 2 and 15 years old in good health and CMV-seronegative. The CDR3 region has the DNA TGTGCCAGTAGTGAGACCTACAGGGGCGCCACTGAAGCTTTCTTT. This sequence encodes CASSETYRGATEAFF.